The 20 T cell receptor beta chains listed next were all sequenced from one sample in a study of blood T cell repertoires in COVID-19. Generated by immunoSEQ multiplex PCR, the TCRdb table keeps only in-frame clones and is missing some. The data hold 360,000 or so clones, with 90% observed a single time. The sequenced material came from peripheral blood. These TCRs come from a man aged 18 to 35 with active or convalescent COVID-19.

The chain combines TRBV6-5 with TRBJ1-2; D not certain. Germline loops: CDR1 MNHEY, CDR2 SVGAGI. The CDR3 is 12 amino acids. V was pared by 8 bases and J by 2 bases, with 9 bases between. The CDR3 loop reads CASGVSNYGYTF. In nucleotides, the CDR3 is TGTGCCAGCGGAGTGTCGAACTATGGCTACACCTTC.

The chain recombines TRBV6-5 with TRBJ2-1; possibly TRBD1 for D (6 bases). Looked up from germline, CDR1 is MNHEY and CDR2 is SVGAGI. The germline V and J ends were trimmed by 7 bases and 2 bases, with 15 bases remaining between them. The length of the CDR3 is 15 residues. The CDR3 sequence is CASTKGGVAYNEQFF. CDR3 bases: TGTGCCAGCACAAAAGGGGGAGTTGCCTACAATGAGCAGTTCTTC.

This clone was observed once. This sequence joins TRBV7-9 and TRBJ2-5; 12 nucleotides line up with TRBD2. The germline CDR1 and CDR2 sequences are SEHNR and FQNEAQ (reference sequence). J lost 5 bases, V lost 5 bases, and 9 bases had no gene match. This CDR3 has 16 amino acids. CDR3 nucleotide sequence: TGTGCCAGCAGCGCCCTAGCGGGGGGGGGAGAGGAGACCCAGTACTTC. Amino acid sequence: CASSALAGGGEETQYF.

V usage is TRBV6-5 and J usage is TRBJ2-1, with D possibly being TRBD1 (6 bases). Germline V gene sequence: CDR1 MNHEY, CDR2 SVGAGI. V shed 2 bases and J shed 6 bases, with 17 bases lying between them. This CDR3 region has 16 residues. The CDR3 sequence: CASSYGGQPHPNEQFF. DNA of the CDR3: TGTGCCAGCAGTTACGGGGGACAACCCCACCCCAATGAGCAGTTCTTC.

CDR3 in amino acids: CASSNYLGQGGYTF. The CDR3 nucleotides read TGTGCCAGCAGCAACTACTTGGGACAGGGAGGCTACACCTTC. The V gene is TRBV7-2, the J gene TRBJ1-2; TRBD1 matches at 9 bases. CDR3 length equals 14 residues. Per germline, CDR1 SGHTA and CDR2 FQGNSA. J was trimmed by 8 bases and V by 5 bases; bases with no gene match: 9.

The chain is built from TRBV3-1 (or the pseudogene TRBV3-2) and TRBJ1-4; D call uncertain. CDR3 length equals 16 residues. Trimming took off 3 bases at V and 0 bases at J, with 11 bases between the two ends. Germline values: CDR1 LGHDT, CDR2 YNNKEL (reference sequence). This chain's CDR3 is CASSHLGVSTNEKLFF. In DNA, the CDR3 is TGTGCCAGCAGCCACCTCGGGGTGTCAACTAATGAAAAACTGTTTTTT.

This clone was observed a single time. The chain employs TRBV5-1 and TRBJ1-2; 9 nucleotides match TRBD1. The CDR3 contains 16 residues. V trimming: 0 bases; J trimming: 6 bases; junction bases outside the gene matches: 9. Per the germline V gene, CDR1 is SGHRS and CDR2 is YFSETQ. The chain's CDR3 is CASSLARTGATHGYTF. In DNA, the CDR3 is TGCGCCAGCAGCTTGGCCAGGACAGGGGCGACTCATGGCTACACCTTC.

The rearrangement links TRBV2 to TRBJ1-1; 11 nucleotides match TRBD1. The CDR3 consists of 14 residues. Trimming removed 11 bases from V and 0 bases from J; junction bases left unmatched: 5. Germline-derived CDR1 and CDR2 are SNHLY and FYNNEI. CDR3 loop: CAGQGAAMNTEAFF. The CDR3 nucleotides are TGTGCCGGACAGGGGGCGGCGATGAACACTGAAGCTTTCTTT.

The chain recombines TRBV7-8 with TRBJ2-5; D might be TRBD2 (5 bases). This CDR3 spans 14 amino acids. CDR1 and CDR2 from the germline V gene are SGHVS and FQNEAQ. The V end was cut by 0 bases, the J end by 4 bases, with 9 bases between. The CDR3 DNA reads as TGTGCCAGCAGCTTAGCGGCTAGCCCAGAGACCCAGTACTTC. Protein: CASSLAASPETQYF.

V and J are TRBV23-1 and TRBJ2-3; TRBD1 is a possible D gene (5 bases). TRBV23-1 is treated as an ORF (open reading frame) with a function not yet certain. CDR3 length: 15 residues. Trimming took 2 bases from V and 2 from J, leaving 11 bases between them. The CDR3 nucleotides read TGCGCCAGCAGTCAACAGGGTAGGAACACAGATACGCAGTATTTT. Its translation is CASSQQGRNTDTQYF.

The rearrangement joins TRBV12-5 to TRBJ1-1; 7 positions agree with TRBD1. CDR1 is LGHNT, CDR2 FRNRAP, per germline. The CDR3 has 15 residues. J lost 5 bases, V lost 3 bases, and 9 bases had no gene match. CDR3 nucleotides: TGTGCTAGTGGTTTACAGGGGCTCGGGGAAACTGAAGCTTTCTTT. Amino acid sequence: CASGLQGLGETEAFF.

This clone occurred a few times. The rearrangement links TRBV12-3 or TRBV12-4 to TRBJ1-2, with a weak D call TRBD1 (5 bases). There are 12 residues in the CDR3. The germline V and J ends were trimmed by 5 bases and 8 bases, with 12 bases remaining between them. The CDR3 sequence is CASSTGPGGYTF. The CDR3, as DNA: TGTGCCAGCAGTACAGGTCCAGGAGGCTACACCTTC.

The rearrangement links TRBV5-1 to TRBJ2-1; 8 nucleotides match TRBD1. Per germline, CDR1 SGHRS and CDR2 YFSETQ. This CDR3 region has 16 residues. J gave up 8 bases and V 1 base, and 11 bases lay outside the gene matches. The chain's CDR3 is CASSLSDRGDFYEQFF. The CDR3 DNA is TGCGCCAGCAGCTTGTCCGACAGGGGAGATTTCTATGAGCAGTTCTTC.

The rearrangement uses TRBV28 and TRBJ2-7; 8 positions match TRBD1. Per the germline V gene, CDR1 is MDHEN and CDR2 is SYDVKM. Trimming removed 7 bases from V and 3 bases from J; junction bases left unmatched: 5. This CDR3 has 13 amino acids. CDR3 sequence (DNA): TGTGCCAGCATCGGACAGGGTGTCTACGAGCAGTACTTC. The encoded protein is CASIGQGVYEQYF.

Written as DNA, the CDR3 is TGTGCCAGTAGTATAGATCTTACAGGGGGCTCCGGGGAGCTGTTTTTT. Translation: CASSIDLTGGSGELFF. The chain employs TRBV19 and TRBJ2-2; 9 bases fit TRBD1. Per germline, CDR1 LNHDA and CDR2 SQIVND (reference sequence). V lost 0 bases to trimming and J lost 6 bases; unmatched junction nucleotides: 5. This CDR3 is 16 amino acids long.

This chain joins TRBV4-2 and TRBJ1-4; 7 bases are shared with TRBD1. This CDR3 has 15 residues. Germline V CDR1 and CDR2: LGHNA, YNFKEQ. The J segment lost 3 bases and the V segment lost 4 bases, leaving 5 bases of the junction unmatched. CDR3: CASSPQQGANEKLFF. DNA for the CDR3: TGTGCCAGCAGCCCGCAGCAGGGGGCTAATGAAAAACTGTTTTTT.

This CDR3 reads CASRHPLSGANVLTF. Written as DNA, the CDR3 is TGTGCCAGCAGACATCCCCTCTCTGGGGCCAACGTCCTGACTTTC. V gene TRBV13 combines with J gene TRBJ2-6; D remains ambiguous. There are 15 residues in the CDR3. In germline, CDR1 is PRHDT, CDR2 FYEKMQ (reference sequence). Trimming left V 6 bases short and J 0 bases short, with 9 bases between.

The V call is TRBV27, the J call TRBJ2-2; TRBD2 is a possible D gene (6 bases). Trimming removed 1 base from V and 6 bases from J, with 15 bases in between. The CDR3 is 16 residues long. Germline V gene sequence: CDR1 MNHEY, CDR2 SMNVEV (reference sequence). The CDR3 region is CASSLYTSPGPGELFF. The CDR3 DNA reads as TGTGCCAGCAGTTTATATACTAGCCCGGGTCCCGGGGAGCTGTTTTTT.

In its sample, this clone was seen a few times. The sample carries other DNA sequences with the same CDR3. This chain links TRBV15 with TRBJ1-1; 12 nucleotides agree with TRBD1. The germline V gene has CDR1 LNHNV and CDR2 YYDKDF (reference sequence). The CDR3 extends over 15 amino acids. V lost 6 bases to trimming and J lost 2 bases; unmatched junction nucleotides: 4. DNA of the CDR3: TGTGCCACCAGTCGGGACAGGGGGCTTAACACTGAAGCTTTCTTT. This gives the protein CATSRDRGLNTEAFF.

This chain joins TRBV4-1 and TRBJ2-7; the match to TRBD1 covers 9 bases. The CDR3 is 14 residues long. V shed 6 bases, J shed 3 bases, and the junction held 6 bases outside the gene matches. From germline, CDR1 is MGHRA and CDR2 YSYEKL. As DNA, the CDR3 is TGCGCCAGCAGTCGGGGACAGGGAGACTACGAGCAGTACTTC. Translated: CASSRGQGDYEQYF.